This TCR beta chain was identified in a study of control samples from healthy donors and cancer patients. V was shortened by 3 bases and J by 4 bases, with 14 bases between the two germline ends. Germline V gene data show CDR1 as SGDLS and CDR2 as YYNGEE. CDR3 size: 15 residues. Clones were sequenced by immunoSEQ multiplex PCR, and TCRdb holds only the in-frame ones, with some missing. This table has around 200,000 clones, about 93% appearing once. This sequence was found in a man between 18 and 29 years old in good health. This chain connects TRBV9 to TRBJ2-1; D is unclear. The sequenced sample was blood. As DNA, the CDR3 is TGTGCCAGCAGCGCCCCGAAGTCGGGTTACAATGAGCAGTTCTTC. Translating gives CASSAPKSGYNEQFF.